The 16 T cell receptor beta chains below were found in one sample sequenced in a study of cytomegalovirus exposure and HLA in healthy donors. This PCR relied on a set of 60 Vbeta primers and 13 Jbeta primers. Sequenced by immunoSEQ multiplex PCR; TCRdb stores in-frame clones only, minus some. The sample contains about 120,000 clones, 70% to 80% of which appear only once. The material sequenced was PBMCs. These receptors all stem from a man younger than 45 in good health and CMV-seropositive.

This chain uses TRBV30 with TRBJ1-1, with 11 nucleotides matching TRBD1. The CDR3 totals 14 residues. Trimming removed 2 bases from V and 4 bases from J; junction bases left unmatched: 3. Germline V gene lookup returns CDR1 GTSNPN and CDR2 SVGIG (reference sequence). DNA of the CDR3: TGTGCCTGGAGTCCGGGACAGGGGGGCACTGAAGCTTTCTTT. Encoded protein: CAWSPGQGGTEAFF.

The rearrangement joins TRBV14 to TRBJ1-2, with D perhaps TRBD1 (5 bases). The CDR3 covers 14 residues. Trimming pared 3 bases from V and 4 bases from J, leaving 12 bases between. The germline V gene has CDR1 SGHDN and CDR2 FVKESK. Here the CDR3 DNA reads TGTGCCAGCAGCCAGACAGAGTTCTTCTATGGCTACACCTTC. This codes for CASSQTEFFYGYTF.

V is TRBV29-1 and J is TRBJ2-7; 15 bases are shared with TRBD2. This CDR3 spans 14 amino acids. In germline, CDR1 is SQVTM, CDR2 ANQGSEA. V dropped 6 bases and J dropped 6; count of bases not matched to a gene: 6. For the CDR3, the DNA is TGCAGCGTCGCTGGGACTAGCGGGAGGATCGAGCAGTACTTC. Translating it yields CSVAGTSGRIEQYF.

In the case of this clone: A junction boundary mismatches the germline segment, possibly from a read error. This chain connects TRBV7-3 to TRBJ2-1, with D possibly matching TRBD2 (7 bases). CDR1 SGHTA and CDR2 FQGTGA come from the germline V gene. The CDR3 runs to 13 residues. The CDR3 here is CASSLTPERDKFF. The CDR3 DNA sequence: TGTGCCAGCAGCCTAACGCCCGAGCGGGACAAGTTCTTC.

This sequence joins TRBV6-4 and TRBJ2-2, with D maybe TRBD2 (5 bases). V was trimmed by 0 bases and J by 6 bases, leaving 8 bases between them. This CDR3 is 14 amino acids long. The germline gives CDR1 MRHNA, CDR2 SNTAGT. The DNA for the CDR3 is TGTGCCAGCAGTGACTCGCCGGAGGCCGGGGAGCTGTTTTTT. Protein product: CASSDSPEAGELFF.

The chain links TRBV10-1 to TRBJ1-2; D remains ambiguous. Germline values: CDR1 WNHNN, CDR2 SYGVQD (reference sequence). The germline V and J ends were trimmed by 2 bases and 4 bases, with 8 bases remaining between them. This CDR3 comprises 13 residues. The CDR3 spells CASSELGSYGYTF. The CDR3 DNA reads as TGCGCCAGCAGTGAGCTAGGAAGCTATGGCTACACCTTC.

CDR3 coding DNA: TGCGCCAGCAGCCTTATGACTAGCGGGGTGTACAATGAGCAGTTCTTC. Translating gives CASSLMTSGVYNEQFF. V is TRBV5-1 and J is TRBJ2-1, with 11 bases matching TRBD2. Germline V gene sequence: CDR1 SGHRS, CDR2 YFSETQ. The CDR3 runs to 16 residues. Unmatched junction bases numbered 7, after V lost 4 bases and J lost 4 bases.

The chain has TRBV11-3 and TRBJ2-7; 7 bases align to TRBD1. The CDR3 extends over 18 amino acids. The germline V gene has CDR1 SGHNT and CDR2 YENEEA. J was trimmed by 0 bases and V by 4 bases; bases with no gene match: 15. CDR3 in amino acids: CASSSWVNPGQSSYEQYF. The CDR3, as DNA: TGTGCCAGCAGCTCATGGGTAAACCCGGGACAGAGCTCCTACGAGCAGTACTTC.

V gene TRBV12-5 combines with J gene TRBJ1-3; D remains ambiguous. The CDR3 covers 13 residues. V was cut by 7 bases and J by 7 bases, with 14 bases left in between. The germline V gene has CDR1 LGHNT and CDR2 FRNRAP. The CDR3 coding sequence is TGTGCTAGTGCCCCGCTGAGCACCAACACCATATATTTT. It yields the protein CASAPLSTNTIYF. The full variable domain, with the rest looked up from reference TRBV12-5 and TRBJ1-3, is DARVTQTPRHKVTEMGQEVTMRCQPILGHNTVFWYRQTMMQGLELLAYFRNRAPLDDSGMPKDRFSAEMPDATLATLKIQPSEPRDSAVYFCASAPLSTNTIYFGEGSWLTVV.

The rearrangement joins TRBV7-3 to TRBJ2-1; 9 positions agree with TRBD2. Germline V CDR1 and CDR2: SGHTA, FQGTGA. V gave up 3 bases and J gave up 5 bases; unmatched junction bases: 11. The CDR3 length is 17 residues. CDR3 nucleotide sequence: TGTGCCAGCAGCTTTGCCGCGCGGGGGGGCGTGGACAATGAGCAGTTCTTC. It encodes CASSFAARGGVDNEQFF.

The chain joins TRBV4-3 to TRBJ2-7; 14 bases match TRBD2. This CDR3 comprises 15 residues. CDR1 and CDR2 (germline): LGHNA, YSLEER. With 3 bases clipped from V and 4 bases from J, the junction kept 2 bases outside the gene matches. The DNA for the CDR3 is TGCGCCAGCAGCCATGGGACTAGCGGGAGTTACGAGCAGTACTTC. Translating gives CASSHGTSGSYEQYF.

The rearrangement joins TRBV19 to TRBJ2-1, with TRBD1 identical over 10 bases. CDR1 is LNHDA and CDR2 is SQIVND in the germline V gene (reference sequence). With 7 bases clipped from V and 7 bases from J, the junction kept 10 bases outside the gene matches. There are 15 residues in the CDR3. The CDR3 loop reads CASTVGQGVTNEQFF. In nucleotides, the CDR3 is TGTGCCAGTACTGTTGGACAGGGGGTCACGAATGAGCAGTTCTTC.

The chain links TRBV18 to TRBJ2-1; 7 nucleotides align to TRBD2. Germline CDR1 KGHSH, CDR2 LQKENI. Trimming cost V 3 bases and J 1 base; bases outside gene matches: 12. The CDR3 has 18 amino acids. The CDR3 coding sequence is TGTGCCAGCTCACCGGGAGGGAGCGGCCTGGGGTCCTACAATGAGCAGTTCTTC. Protein: CASSPGGSGLGSYNEQFF.

V is TRBV11-2 and J is TRBJ2-7, with a tentative D call TRBD1 (6 bases). Trimming pared 6 bases from V and 2 bases from J, leaving 20 bases between. This CDR3 has 16 residues. Looked up from germline, CDR1 is SGHAT and CDR2 is FQNNGV. For the CDR3, the DNA is TGTGCCAGCAGTCCCTTCCTGGAACAGGGAACCTACGAGCAGTACTTC. Its translation: CASSPFLEQGTYEQYF.

V gene TRBV10-3 combines with J gene TRBJ1-1, with D possibly being TRBD1 (6 bases). Trimming cost V 7 bases and J 5 bases, with 14 bases left between them. The CDR3 extends over 13 amino acids. Germline CDR1 reads ENHRY; CDR2 reads SYGVKD. This chain's CDR3 is CAINPNTGTEAFF. Written as DNA, the CDR3 is TGTGCCATCAACCCCAATACAGGGACTGAAGCTTTCTTT.

This sequence joins TRBV6-1 and TRBJ1-1; D may be TRBD1 (5 bases). CDR3 length equals 12 residues. The V end lost 10 bases, the J end lost 5 bases, and 14 bases lay between the germline ends. CDR1 MNHNS and CDR2 SASEGT come from the germline V gene. The CDR3 coding sequence is TGTGCCACAGGGCCGATGGAGACTGAAGCTTTCTTT. It specifies CATGPMETEAFF.